This TCR beta chain was profiled in a study of neoadjuvant nivolumab and ipilimumab in lung cancer. Across the whole study: The combination arm added day-1 ipilimumab 1 mg/kg to nivolumab 3 mg/kg on days 1, 15, 29. General study points: TCR clonality did not significantly correlate with pathologic tumor regression. Compared with tumor-adjacent uninvolved lung, resected tumors showed greater richness and clonality. Resected-tumor TCR richness correlated positively with pretherapy blood richness.

TCRdb's table, derived via immunoSEQ multiplex PCR, lists solely in-frame clones and lacks some. This table has 30,000 to 45,000 clones, approximately 89% appearing once. A remark on this clone: Its matching antigen is unknown.

V was shortened by 2 bases and J by 5 bases, with 17 bases between the two germline ends. This CDR3 has 15 residues. Germline V gives CDR1 SGDLS, CDR2 YYNGEE. The chain employs TRBV9 and TRBJ2-7; TRBD1 is a possible D gene (6 bases). The sample consisted of peripheral blood, taken before neoadjuvant nivolumab, alone or with ipilimumab. The source of this sequence is an adult with non-small cell lung cancer. CDR3 residues: CASSVGLQGFNEQYF. As DNA, the CDR3 is TGTGCCAGCAGCGTCGGTCTACAGGGTTTCAACGAGCAGTACTTC. Using reference TRBV9 and TRBJ2-7 for the parts outside the CDR3, the full variable domain is DSGVTQTPKHLITATGQRVTLRCSPRSGDLSVYWYQQSLDQGLQFLIQYYNGEERAKGNILERFSAQQFPDLHSELNLSSLELGDSALYFCASSVGLQGFNEQYFGPGTRLTVT.